These T cell receptor beta chains were read from a single sample in a study of T cell repertoires in cytomegalovirus infection. TCRdb re-analysed the reads in MiXCR, keeping a single row per CDR3 protein. The repertoire includes hundreds of thousands of distinct CDR3 sequences, around 24% of them detected once, and 8% sits in the top ten. Material: CD8+ T cells from PBMCs. The receptors derive from a human donor in good health (CMV status not recorded). Some clones in this sample may be carry-over from other donors' samples. CDR3s include the opening cysteine and the closing phenylalanine or tryptophan. Fields, in order: CDR3 length, V gene, CDR3 protein.

14 | TRBV7-9 | CASSPMGSKETQYF
15 | TRBV7-6 | CASSLTGTPYNEQFF
14 | TRBV28 | CASSVGRITYEQYF
14 | TRBV4-1 | CASSQTGGLDGYTF
15 | TRBV7-1 | CASTPAGGPNEKLFF
16 | TRBV29-1 | CSVVGRGRRGTGELFF
17 | TRBV7-3 | CASSGLIAGGTSYEQYF
16 | TRBV3-1 | CASSQPPGQHQETQYF
18 | TRBV5-5 | CASSLITSGVSAYNEQFF
13 | TRBV10-2 | CASSDTGYYGYTF
15 | TRBV12-3/TRBV12-4 | CASSRLAGGADTQYF
14 | TRBV7-9 | CASSSKFSSYEQYF
14 | TRBV19 | CASSTPDSLTEAFF
14 | TRBV6-2/TRBV6-3 | CASSYIRGGGEAFF